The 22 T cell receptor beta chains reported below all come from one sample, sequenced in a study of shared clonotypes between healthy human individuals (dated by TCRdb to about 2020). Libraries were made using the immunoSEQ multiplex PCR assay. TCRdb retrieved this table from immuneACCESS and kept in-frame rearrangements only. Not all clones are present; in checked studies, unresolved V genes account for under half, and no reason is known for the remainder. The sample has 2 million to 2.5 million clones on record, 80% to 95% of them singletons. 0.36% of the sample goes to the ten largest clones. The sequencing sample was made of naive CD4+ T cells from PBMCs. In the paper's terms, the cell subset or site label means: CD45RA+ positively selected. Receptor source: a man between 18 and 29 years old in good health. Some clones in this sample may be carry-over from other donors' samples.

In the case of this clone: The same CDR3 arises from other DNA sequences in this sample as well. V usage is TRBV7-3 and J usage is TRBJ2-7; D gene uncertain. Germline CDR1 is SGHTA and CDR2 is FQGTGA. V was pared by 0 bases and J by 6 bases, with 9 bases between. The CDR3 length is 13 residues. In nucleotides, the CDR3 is TGTGCCAGCAGCTTAACGTGGGCTGGCGAGCAGTACTTC. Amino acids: CASSLTWAGEQYF.

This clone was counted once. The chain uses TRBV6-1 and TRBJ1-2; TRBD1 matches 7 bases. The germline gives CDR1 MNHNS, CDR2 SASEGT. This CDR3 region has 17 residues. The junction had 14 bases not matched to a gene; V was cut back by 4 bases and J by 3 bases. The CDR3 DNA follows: TGTGCCAGCAGTGCCCTAGGGACAGAACGACCTGACTATGGCTACACCTTC. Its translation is CASSALGTERPDYGYTF.

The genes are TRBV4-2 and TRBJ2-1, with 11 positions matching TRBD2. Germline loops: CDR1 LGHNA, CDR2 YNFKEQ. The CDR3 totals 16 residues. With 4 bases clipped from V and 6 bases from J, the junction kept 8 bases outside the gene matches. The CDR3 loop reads CASSRTSGWRANEQFF. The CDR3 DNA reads TGTGCCAGCAGCCGGACTAGCGGGTGGCGGGCCAATGAGCAGTTCTTC.

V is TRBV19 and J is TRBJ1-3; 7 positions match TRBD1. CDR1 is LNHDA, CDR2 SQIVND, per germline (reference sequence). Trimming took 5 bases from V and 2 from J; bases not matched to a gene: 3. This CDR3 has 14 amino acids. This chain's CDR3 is CASSPGGPGNTIYF. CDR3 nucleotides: TGTGCCAGTAGTCCAGGGGGACCTGGAAACACCATATATTTT.

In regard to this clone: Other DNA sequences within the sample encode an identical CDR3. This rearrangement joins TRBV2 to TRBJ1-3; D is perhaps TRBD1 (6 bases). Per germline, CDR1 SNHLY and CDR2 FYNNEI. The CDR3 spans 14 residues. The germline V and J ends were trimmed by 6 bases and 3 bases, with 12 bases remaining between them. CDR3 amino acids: CASSPQGGGNTIYF. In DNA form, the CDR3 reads TGTGCCAGCAGCCCGCAAGGGGGTGGAAACACCATATATTTT.

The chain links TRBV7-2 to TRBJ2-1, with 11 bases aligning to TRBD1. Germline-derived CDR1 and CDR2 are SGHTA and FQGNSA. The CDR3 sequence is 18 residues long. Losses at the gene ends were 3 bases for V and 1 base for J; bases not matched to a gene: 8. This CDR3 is CASSLPRTGGQSYNEQFF. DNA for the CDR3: TGTGCCAGCAGCTTGCCCAGGACAGGGGGCCAGTCCTACAATGAGCAGTTCTTC. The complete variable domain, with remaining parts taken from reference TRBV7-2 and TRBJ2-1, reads GAGVSQSPSNKVTEKGKDVELRCDPISGHTALYWYRQSLGQGLEFLIYFQGNSAPDKSGLPSDRFSAERTGGSVSTLTIQRTQQEDSAVYLCASSLPRTGGQSYNEQFFGPGTRLTVL.

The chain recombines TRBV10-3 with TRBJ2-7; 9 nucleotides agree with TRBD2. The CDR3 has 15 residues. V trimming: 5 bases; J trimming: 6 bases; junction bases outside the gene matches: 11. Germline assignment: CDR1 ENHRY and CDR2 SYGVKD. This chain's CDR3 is CAISNRGGRASEQYF. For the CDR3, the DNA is TGTGCCATCAGTAACCGGGGCGGGAGGGCCTCCGAGCAGTACTTC.

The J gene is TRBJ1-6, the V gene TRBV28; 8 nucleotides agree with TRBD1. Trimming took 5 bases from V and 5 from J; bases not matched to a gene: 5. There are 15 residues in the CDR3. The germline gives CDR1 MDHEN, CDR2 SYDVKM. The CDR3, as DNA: TGTGCCAGCAGTGCGACAGGGGTCGATAATTCACCCCTCCACTTT. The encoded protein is CASSATGVDNSPLHF.

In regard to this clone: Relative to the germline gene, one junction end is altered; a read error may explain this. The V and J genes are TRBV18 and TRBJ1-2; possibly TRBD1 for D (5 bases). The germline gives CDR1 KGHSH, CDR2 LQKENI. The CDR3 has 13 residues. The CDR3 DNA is TGTGCCAGCTCACCACCGGGCAGGGTAGGGTTGGCCTTC. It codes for CASSPPGRVGLAF.

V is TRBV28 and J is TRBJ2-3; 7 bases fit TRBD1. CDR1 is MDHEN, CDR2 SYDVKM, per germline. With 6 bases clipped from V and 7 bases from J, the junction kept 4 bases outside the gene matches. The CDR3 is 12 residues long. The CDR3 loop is CASRGQAHTQYF. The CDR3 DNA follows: TGTGCCAGCAGAGGACAGGCCCATACGCAGTATTTT. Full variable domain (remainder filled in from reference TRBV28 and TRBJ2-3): DVKVTQSSRYLVKRTGEKVFLECVQDMDHENMFWYRQDPGLGLRLIYFSYDVKMKEKGDIPEGYSVSREKKERFSLILESASTNQTSMYLCASRGQAHTQYFGPGTRLTVL.

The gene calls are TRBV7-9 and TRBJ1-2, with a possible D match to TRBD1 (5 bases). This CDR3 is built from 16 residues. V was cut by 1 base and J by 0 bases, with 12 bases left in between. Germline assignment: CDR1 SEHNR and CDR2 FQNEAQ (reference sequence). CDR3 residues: CASSLVGTGANYGYTF. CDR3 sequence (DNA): TGTGCCAGCAGCTTAGTAGGGACTGGAGCTAACTATGGCTACACCTTC.

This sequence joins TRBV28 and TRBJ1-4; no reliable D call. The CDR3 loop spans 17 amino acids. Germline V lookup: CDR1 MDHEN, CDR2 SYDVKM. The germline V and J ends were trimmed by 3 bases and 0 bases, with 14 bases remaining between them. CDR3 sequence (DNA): TGTGCCAGCAGTTTCTCAGGTTATGGGGCAACTAATGAAAAACTGTTTTTT. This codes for CASSFSGYGATNEKLFF.

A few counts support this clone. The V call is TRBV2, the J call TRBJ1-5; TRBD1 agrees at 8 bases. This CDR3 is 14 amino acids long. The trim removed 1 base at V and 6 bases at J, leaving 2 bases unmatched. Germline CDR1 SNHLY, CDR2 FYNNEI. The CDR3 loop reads CASSEETGVQPQHF. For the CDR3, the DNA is TGTGCCAGCAGTGAAGAGACAGGGGTTCAGCCCCAGCATTTT.

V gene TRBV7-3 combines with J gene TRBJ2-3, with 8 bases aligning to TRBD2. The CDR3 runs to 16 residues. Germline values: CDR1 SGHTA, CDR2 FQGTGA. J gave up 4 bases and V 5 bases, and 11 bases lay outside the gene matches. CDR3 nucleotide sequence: TGTGCCAGCAGCCCGCGAGCGGGAGATTCCCCAGATACGCAGTATTTT. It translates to CASSPRAGDSPDTQYF.

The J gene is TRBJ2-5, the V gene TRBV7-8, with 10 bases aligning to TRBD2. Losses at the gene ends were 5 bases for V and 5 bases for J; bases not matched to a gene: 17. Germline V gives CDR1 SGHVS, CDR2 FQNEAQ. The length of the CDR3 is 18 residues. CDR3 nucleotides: TGTGCCAGCAGCCCACCCAGGTTAGCGGGAGGTGTCAGGGAGACCCAGTACTTC. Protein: CASSPPRLAGGVRETQYF.

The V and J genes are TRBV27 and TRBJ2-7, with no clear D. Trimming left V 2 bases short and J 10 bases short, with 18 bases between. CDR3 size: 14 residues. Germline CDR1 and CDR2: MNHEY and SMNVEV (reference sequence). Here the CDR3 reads CASSLANDPAYQYF. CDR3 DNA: TGTGCCAGCAGTTTAGCGAATGACCCCGCGTATCAGTACTTC.

The CDR3 DNA sequence: TGTGCCAGCAGCTTAGTCGCGGCAGACACTGAAGCTTTCTTT. Its protein product is CASSLVAADTEAFF. This chain joins TRBV7-2 and TRBJ1-1; no definite D call. Looked up from germline, CDR1 is SGHTA and CDR2 is FQGNSA. This CDR3 contains 14 residues. V lost 1 base to trimming and J lost 3 bases, with 9 bases between them.

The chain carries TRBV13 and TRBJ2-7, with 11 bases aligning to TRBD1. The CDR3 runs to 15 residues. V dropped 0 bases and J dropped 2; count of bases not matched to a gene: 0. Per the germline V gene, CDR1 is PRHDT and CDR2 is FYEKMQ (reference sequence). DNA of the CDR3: TGTGCCAGCAGCTTAGGGGGACAGGGGGCCTACGAGCAGTACTTC. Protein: CASSLGGQGAYEQYF. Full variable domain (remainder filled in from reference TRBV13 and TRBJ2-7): AAGVIQSPRHLIKEKRETATLKCYPIPRHDTVYWYQQGPGQDPQFLISFYEKMQSDKGSIPDRFSAQQFSDYHSELNMSSLELGDSALYFCASSLGGQGAYEQYFGPGTRLTVT.

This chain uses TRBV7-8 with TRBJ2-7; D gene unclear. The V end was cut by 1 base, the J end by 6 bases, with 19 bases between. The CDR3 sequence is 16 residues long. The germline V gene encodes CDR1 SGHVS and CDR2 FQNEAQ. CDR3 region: CASSLGISLNRFEQYF. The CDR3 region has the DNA TGTGCCAGCAGCTTAGGAATATCCCTTAATCGGTTCGAGCAGTACTTC.

This CDR3 is CASSLGGQGDGYTF. In DNA form, the CDR3 reads TGCGCCAGCAGCTTGGGTGGACAGGGAGATGGCTACACCTTC. J is TRBJ1-2 and V is TRBV5-1; 8 bases match TRBD1. CDR1 and CDR2 from the germline V gene are SGHRS and YFSETQ. This CDR3 is 14 amino acids long. The junction had 4 bases not matched to a gene; V was cut back by 0 bases and J by 6 bases. Based on the CDR3 plus reference TRBV5-1 and TRBJ1-2, the full variable domain is KAGVTQTPRYLIKTRGQQVTLSCSPISGHRSVSWYQQTPGQGLQFLFEYFSETQRNKGNFPGRFSGRQFSNSRSEMNVSTLELGDSALYLCASSLGGQGDGYTFGSGTRLTVV.

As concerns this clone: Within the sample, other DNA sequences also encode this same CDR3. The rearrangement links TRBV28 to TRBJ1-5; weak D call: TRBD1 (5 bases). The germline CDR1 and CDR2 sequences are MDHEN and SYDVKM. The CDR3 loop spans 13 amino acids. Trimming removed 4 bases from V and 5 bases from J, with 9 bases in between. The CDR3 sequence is CASSSGQYQPQHF. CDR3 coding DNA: TGTGCCAGCAGTTCGGGGCAGTATCAGCCCCAGCATTTT.

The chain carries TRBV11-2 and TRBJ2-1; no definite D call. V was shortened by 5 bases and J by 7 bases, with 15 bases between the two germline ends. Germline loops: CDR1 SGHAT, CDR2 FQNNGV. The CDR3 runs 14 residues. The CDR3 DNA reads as TGTGCCAGCAGCCAGAACACAGTTTCGAATGAGCAGTTCTTC. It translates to CASSQNTVSNEQFF.